In its sample, the clone carrying this TCR beta chain was seen once. This specimen comes from a study of somatic mutations in cytotoxic T cells in rheumatoid arthritis. Assay used: immunoSEQ multiplex PCR; TCRdb lists only in-frame clones, some missing. This sample has more than 5,500 clones, with about three quarters found just once. Sequencing was performed on CD8+ T cells sorted from blood. The source is a woman aged 60-70 years in good health.

The CDR3 loop is CASSPHSAGGYTF. The CDR3 region has the DNA TGTGCCAGCAGCCCCCACAGTGCGGGGGGCTACACCTTC. The V call is TRBV7-3, the J call TRBJ1-2; D unresolved. Germline V gene sequence: CDR1 SGHTA, CDR2 FQGTGA. V lost 5 bases and J 8 bases, leaving 15 bases between the germline ends. The CDR3 loop spans 13 amino acids.